This T cell receptor (beta chain) was obtained from a study of cytomegalovirus exposure and HLA in healthy donors listed by TCRdb under 2017. For the wider study: In an earlier analysis of about 560 of the donors, 276 Gb of sequence data and 90 million to 120 million unique TCR beta sequences from 150 million to 200 million T cells were reported. Roughly 290 gigabases of sequencing data and 75 million to 85 million unique TCR sequences made up an early release that covered fewer than 650 HLA-typed donors. Of the roughly 430 genotyped donors, roughly 85% fell in the genetic ancestry cluster associated with self-reported Caucasian donors. The study aimed to test whether signatures of past pathogen exposure could be identified by cataloging public T cell receptors. Using immunosequencing, the study profiled T cell repertoires from fewer than 850 subjects and related those repertoires to cytomegalovirus serostatus. A separate validation cohort of roughly 120 different subjects was used in addition to the roughly 670-subject first cohort. To predict cytomegalovirus infection status, the study combined high-throughput TCR immunosequencing, statistical association of individual TCRs with disease status, and machine learning. In a later analysis, previously published TCR beta repertoires from 550 to 700 donors were re-analyzed and high-resolution HLA genotyping was added so that TCR occurrence patterns could be studied. Rather than using new phenotypic data, the later analysis identified candidate immune exposures from TCR beta sequences and from how often those sequences occurred across donors. An earlier analysis of around 540 of the donors applied high-throughput TCR beta sequencing to assess whether each TCR beta V gene segment acted as functional or pseudogenic. Donor age, sex, ethnicity and CMV serostatus were compiled together with the repertoire data. A later genetic analysis took genome-wide SNP genotypes for 398 of the 666 donors and used that subset as a discovery cohort. Every discovery cohort repertoire had been produced on one sequencing platform. HLA typing covered class I and class II loci at four-digit resolution. Typing coverage varied by locus: roughly 629-640 donors for A, B, C, DRB1 and DQB1; 522 for DQA1; about 600 for DPA1; roughly 450 for DPB1. Four or five DR-DQ haplotypes were handled as single units for association and clustering, since linkage in the cohort was strong. Among some 410 genotyped donors of the cohort, an average of around 240,000 unique TCR beta nucleotide sequences was sequenced per donor, of which about 18% were non-productive. Summary of the overall study and its limitations: A later analysis found that TCR association rates varied across HLA loci, with DRB1 alleles showing the most associated TCRs and HLA-C alleles the fewest. Presence/absence analyses assumed roughly uniform sequencing depth across donors, an assumption that may not hold. A later analysis reported that several top co-occurrence clusters appeared linked to parvovirus B19, influenza, CMV and Epstein-Barr virus. In vitro tests confirmed that a few of the cytomegalovirus-associated TCR beta chains recognize cytomegalovirus antigens. In a later analysis, HLA-associated TCR beta chains were found to be more clonally expanded and to have lower generation probabilities than equally common non-associated chains. A further reported finding was that TCR beta sequences accurately predicted the HLA-A and HLA-B alleles for most subjects in the first cohort. Broadly in line with IMGT annotations, most TCR beta V segments showed up in productive rearrangements about 87% or about 30% of the time in an earlier analysis of some 590 of the donors. In this cohort, only TCR beta chains were sequenced, and detectable features were limited by the absence of alpha or paired-chain data. Most CMV-associated TCR beta chains appeared to be HLA-restricted in a later analysis, and the HLA associations seemed to be driven largely by CMV exposure. An association between a missense DCLRE1C variant and V-gene and J-gene trimming of TCR beta chains was found in a later genetic analysis and replicated in an independent cohort. HLA typing was unavailable for some donors at each locus, so association tests used only the typed subset. The study listed 164 TCR beta chains as associated with cytomegalovirus. It was suggested by the authors that the approach could potentially be generalized to other disease states and immunological phenotypes. Cytomegalovirus status was reported to be diagnosed by the classifier with high specificity and sensitivity in both the original and validation cohorts. The only immune exposure information available for the cohort was CMV serostatus. A later analysis associated about 17,000 TCR beta sequences with specific HLA alleles at a false discovery rate of 0.05. Some IMGT-functional V segments, including TRBV6-2 and TRBV6-3, could not be distinguished by the 87-base-pair reads and were therefore excluded. When HLA alleles, especially DR and DQ, strongly co-occurred, attributing TCR associations to individual alleles was difficult. According to a later genetic analysis, donors in an Asian-associated ancestry cluster had fewer N-insertions in productive TCRs than the approximately 670-donor mean. Linkage disequilibrium might explain the correlated functional status among segregating V segments, but an unknown experimental factor could not be excluded. The sequencing pipeline was judged likely to have produced a cluster of highly shared sequence variants as a technical artifact. Because counts were too low, 15 or so rarely observed V segments, including chromosome 9 orphons, were excluded from the earlier analysis of some 540 of the donors. While some public TCRs were present in many individuals, most TCR sequences turned up only very rarely across donors.

The sample holds a few counts of this clone. It lacks a known antigen. Nothing much larger sits one base from this clone, and base qualities are not available. Unmatched junction bases come to 6, with V trimmed by 8 bases and J by 11 bases. The cysteine opens and the phenylalanine closes a CDR3 of 12 amino acids. Of the read, only the CDR3 DNA is kept; its 36 bases are in frame from base 1. CDR1 and CDR2 are drawn from the germline V gene: SNHLY, FYNNEI. Libraries were constructed by the immunoSEQ multiplex PCR assay. For the multiplex PCR, a mixture combining 60 forward primers for TCR Vbeta segments and 13 reverse primers for TCR Jbeta segments was used. The CDR3 region of rearranged TCR beta genes was amplified from genomic DNA with a multiplex PCR assay. The amplified TCR beta libraries were sequenced on the Illumina HiSeq System as 87-base-pair reads. The source study handled its data this way. Across the roughly 640 repertoires, a later analysis counted 80 million or so unique TCR beta chains, some 11 million of which were shared by at least two donors. Raw reads were error-corrected and collapsed into unique sequences by a nearest-neighbor algorithm in which closely related sequences were merged to remove PCR and sequencing errors. V, D and J gene segments were assigned by aligning CDR3 sequences to IMGT reference sequences. For a sequence to be retained, a match of at least six nucleotides to both a V gene segment and a J gene segment was required. A rearrangement counted as productive if the CDR3 had no stop codons and remained in frame with V and J, and every other rearrangement counted as non-productive. Following IMGT convention, CDR3 was defined as the stretch from the second conserved V-encoded cysteine up to the conserved J-encoded phenylalanine. Sequences without an unambiguous match to a single V gene segment were excluded from the earlier analysis of over 500 of the donors. An earlier analysis of several hundred of the donors called V segments functional above 56.7% productive rearrangements and segregating when the between-donor standard deviation exceeded 5%. A statistical classification framework was built to diagnose cytomegalovirus status from the catalog of TCR beta chain sequences. In a later analysis, TCR nucleotide sequences were compared against IMGT/GENE-DB human TR gene sequences so that V and J genes could be assigned. A later analysis assigned CDR3 sequences and most-parsimonious VDJ recombination scenarios with the TCRdist pipeline. In a later analysis, each TCR beta chain was defined by its CDR3 amino acid sequence together with its V-gene family, and reads lacking a unique V-gene family were excluded. A later analysis removed roughly 590 highly shared, low-generation-probability nucleotide sequences to deal with suspected cross-contamination and a sequencing artifact. For each public chain, a later analysis derived a clonal expansion index from normalized ranks of inferred template counts within each repertoire. Generation probabilities in a later analysis came from a VDJ recombination model fitted to out-of-frame rearrangements, and those results were checked against IGoR. Hypergeometric tests were used in a later analysis to score TCR-TCR, TCR-HLA and TCR-CMV co-occurrence, with a repertoire-size bias correction applied to the TCR pairs. A later analysis estimated false discovery rates by permuting HLA or CMV assignments 20 times. In a later analysis, co-occurring TCRs were grouped using DBSCAN, and TCRdist sequence similarity was added for clustering within HLA-allele-positive subsets. Co-occurrence clustering excluded repertoires with fewer than 30,000 or more than 120,000 public chains, plus five with anomalous nucleotide sharing. The table comes from immuneACCESS by way of TCRdb, which keeps in-frame sequences with V and J called. Part of the clones is missing from these tables; in studies checked, under half for an unresolved V gene and the rest for unknown reasons. D and trimming were read from the DNA, whereas the V and J calls and clone size are those reported in that table. This sample gives 150,000 to 180,000 clones in total; 60% to 85% of them show up just once. Around 3.6% of the sample lies in the top ten.

The cohort comprised 666 healthy bone marrow donors. All cohort members were sampled while nominally healthy, although unrecorded immune exposures were likely present. The donor was CMV seronegative and belonged to the group of approximately 320 seronegative cohort members. Each donor provided a peripheral blood sample, and peripheral blood mononuclear cells were used for TCR beta sequencing. The Qiagen DNeasy Blood Extraction Kit was used to extract genomic DNA from the blood cell samples. Sequencing used PBMCs. This receptor was taken from a woman aged 40 to 50 in good health and CMV-seronegative. This receptor chain uses TRBV2 and TRBJ1-4, with 9 bases matching TRBD1. The CDR3 sequence is CASGRQGGKLFF. The nucleotide sequence reads TGTGCCAGCGGGAGACAGGGGGGGAAACTGTTTTTT.